The present T cell receptor (beta chain) was sequenced within a study of long-term antiretroviral therapy in people with HIV. General study findings and limits: Controls exceeded HIV repertoires in CDR3 length range.

Trimming stripped 5 bases from V and 3 bases from J, with 17 bases between. This CDR3 region has 16 residues. Germline CDR1 SGHTA, CDR2 FQGNSA. With survey level as its setting, the immunoSEQ assay was v3.0. TCRdb's table, derived via immunoSEQ multiplex PCR, lists solely in-frame clones and lacks some. This sample has around 29,000 clones, with 70% to 90% found just once. About this clone: Antigen specificity is unknown.

The TCR originated in a man between 18 and 35 years old with HIV. The chain links TRBV7-2 to TRBJ2-1, with D perhaps assigned TRBD1 or TRBD2 (5 bases each). Sequencing used unsorted PBMCs, obtained 1.1 years after starting antiretroviral therapy. Here the CDR3 DNA reads TGTGCCAGCAGCGACAAAAGCGGACAATACTACAATGAGCAGTTCTTC. Protein sequence: CASSDKSGQYYNEQFF. The complete variable domain, with remaining parts taken from reference TRBV7-2 and TRBJ2-1, reads GAGVSQSPSNKVTEKGKDVELRCDPISGHTALYWYRQSLGQGLEFLIYFQGNSAPDKSGLPSDRFSAERTGGSVSTLTIQRTQQEDSAVYLCASSDKSGQYYNEQFFGPGTRLTVL.